The source of this T cell receptor (beta chain) is a study of CD4+ T cells in melanoma. Whole-study results and caveats: CD8+ T cell, macrophage and B cell function reportedly correlated with neoantigen-specific CD4+ T cells. Reportedly, melanoma neoantigen-specific CD4+ T cells showed varied differentiation states.

The CDR3 is made up of 14 amino acids. CDR1 and CDR2 (germline): SGHKS, YYEKEE (reference sequence). The V segment lost 7 bases and the J segment 5 bases; nucleotides outside the gene matches: 10. Assay: immunoSEQ multiplex PCR; the TCRdb copy retains only in-frame clones and omits some. Of about 11,000 clones in the sample, 60% to 80% are singletons; the top ten hold roughly 9.7%. Comments on this clone: The antigen is not known.

The TCR sequence derives from a human donor with melanoma. The chain couples TRBV5-5 to TRBJ2-7; 9 nucleotides align to TRBD1. The sample comprised cells from a culture (not recorded whether cultured in vitro). This CDR3 reads CASGTGGARHEQYF. In nucleotides, the CDR3 is TGTGCCAGCGGAACAGGGGGCGCTCGGCACGAGCAGTACTTC. Combining the CDR3 with reference TRBV5-5 and TRBJ2-7 gives the whole variable domain DAGVTQSPTHLIKTRGQQVTLRCSPISGHKSVSWYQQVLGQGPQFIFQYYEKEERGRGNFPDRFSARQFPNYSSELNVNALLLGDSALYLCASGTGGARHEQYFGPGTRLTVT.